These 31 T cell receptor beta chains came from one sample sequenced in a study of blood T cell repertoires in COVID-19. TCRdb keeps only in-frame clones here, not all; method: immunoSEQ multiplex PCR. In the table there are some 85,000 clones, approximately 80% of which are singletons. Sample: peripheral blood. The receptors here all came from a human donor in a cohort sampled during active COVID-19.

The chain joins TRBV5-1 to TRBJ2-7; 10 bases line up with TRBD2. The junction had 12 bases not matched to a gene; V was cut back by 0 bases and J by 6 bases. The CDR3 contains 17 residues. The V gene's germline CDR1 is SGHRS and CDR2 YFSETQ. CDR3 sequence reads: CASSLASGRFLSLEQYF. Written as DNA, the CDR3 is TGCGCCAGCAGCTTGGCTAGCGGGAGATTTTTGTCGCTCGAGCAGTACTTC.

The chain links TRBV5-4 to TRBJ2-7, with 8 bases matching TRBD1. V lost 4 bases and J lost 3; bases outside the gene matches: 6. Germline CDR1 SGHNT, CDR2 YYREEE (reference sequence). This CDR3 has 14 residues. The CDR3 sequence: CASSTRTGSYEQYF. CDR3 nucleotides: TGTGCCAGCAGCACCCGGACAGGGAGCTACGAGCAGTACTTC.

The gene calls are TRBV12-3 or TRBV12-4 and TRBJ2-2; D unclear. The V end lost 7 bases, the J end lost 1 base, and 7 bases lay between the germline ends. CDR3 length equals 13 residues. CDR3 residues: CASNPGNTGELFF. The CDR3 DNA reads as TGTGCCAGCAACCCAGGGAACACCGGGGAGCTGTTTTTT.

V gene TRBV28 combines with J gene TRBJ1-1; 7 bases match TRBD1. V trimming: 3 bases; J trimming: 5 bases; junction bases outside the gene matches: 3. Germline V gene data show CDR1 as MDHEN and CDR2 as SYDVKM. The CDR3 is 13 residues long. This CDR3 reads CASSFTQGTEAFF. Written as DNA, the CDR3 is TGTGCCAGCAGTTTCACACAGGGGACTGAAGCTTTCTTT.

V usage is TRBV7-2 and J usage is TRBJ2-3; 10 nucleotides match TRBD2. Germline V gene data show CDR1 as SGHTA and CDR2 as FQGNSA. V shed 4 bases, J shed 14 bases, and the junction held 9 bases outside the gene matches. This CDR3 is 13 amino acids long. CDR3: CASSWALAGELYF. In DNA, the CDR3 is TGTGCCAGCAGCTGGGCTCTAGCGGGAGAGCTGTATTTT.

V is TRBV27 and J is TRBJ1-4; possibly TRBD1 for D (5 bases). The CDR3 extends over 14 amino acids. Germline CDR1 MNHEY, CDR2 SMNVEV (reference sequence). Trimming removed 5 bases from V and 7 bases from J, with 14 bases in between. Written as DNA, the CDR3 is TGTGCCAGCAGTCCCCTCAGGGAGGGTGAAAAACTGTTTTTT. Translation: CASSPLREGEKLFF. The complete variable domain, with remaining parts taken from reference TRBV27 and TRBJ1-4, reads EAQVTQNPRYLITVTGKKLTVTCSQNMNHEYMSWYRQDPGLGLRQIYYSMNVEVTDKGDVPEGYKVSRKEKRNFPLILESPSPNQTSLYFCASSPLREGEKLFFGSGTQLSVL.

V gene TRBV27 combines with J gene TRBJ2-1, with D tentatively TRBD1 (6 bases). V lost 5 bases to trimming and J lost 2 bases, with 13 bases between them. Per germline, CDR1 MNHEY and CDR2 SMNVEV (reference sequence). The CDR3 sequence is 15 residues long. This chain's CDR3 is CASSPNRDAYNEQFF. CDR3 in DNA: TGTGCCAGCAGTCCAAACAGGGATGCCTACAATGAGCAGTTCTTC.

This clone was counted a single time. This CDR3 reads CASSLGLARSSGNTIYF. DNA of the CDR3: TGCGCCAGCAGCTTGGGACTGGCCCGAAGCTCTGGAAACACCATATATTTT. This chain uses TRBV5-1 with TRBJ1-3, with D hard to call. Germline CDR1 SGHRS, CDR2 YFSETQ. The CDR3 is 17 residues long. V lost 0 bases to trimming and J lost 0 bases, with 13 bases between them.

This chain connects TRBV7-3 to TRBJ2-5; maybe TRBD2 (7 bases). The V and J ends lost 5 bases and 4 bases respectively, with 14 bases between them. The length of the CDR3 is 14 residues. CDR1 is SGHTA and CDR2 is FQGTGA in the germline V gene. The CDR3 DNA sequence: TGTGCCAGCAGCCCAACGGGGGGCGGAGAGACCCAGTACTTC. This translates into CASSPTGGGETQYF.

In this sample, this clone turned up once. The chain links TRBV9 to TRBJ2-1; D is ambiguous. V was cut by 4 bases and J by 8 bases, with 13 bases left in between. The CDR3 extends over 13 amino acids. The germline CDR1 and CDR2 sequences are SGDLS and YYNGEE. The CDR3 nucleotides are TGTGCCAGCAGCCGTGTAAGGAGTCATGAGCAGTTCTTC. Protein: CASSRVRSHEQFF.

CDR3 DNA sequence: TGCGCCAGCAGCCAAGCTCAGGGACTAGCGAACAGAGGGGAGCTGTTTTTT. This gives the protein CASSQAQGLANRGELFF. The chain combines TRBV4-1 with TRBJ2-2, with 10 bases aligning to TRBD2. The V gene's germline CDR1 is MGHRA and CDR2 YSYEKL. The junction had 10 bases not matched to a gene; V was cut back by 1 base and J by 8 bases. This CDR3 has 17 residues.

The rearrangement links TRBV9 to TRBJ1-1, with no clear D. This CDR3 is 13 amino acids long. Deletions cut 0 bases from V and 2 bases from J, with 5 bases between. Germline loops: CDR1 SGDLS, CDR2 YYNGEE. CDR3 nucleotides: TGTGCCAGCAGCGTAGGCACAAACACTGAAGCTTTCTTT. This gives the protein CASSVGTNTEAFF.

This clone was seen just once. J is TRBJ1-1 and V is TRBV9; no clear D gene. This CDR3 spans 17 amino acids. The V gene lost 4 bases and the J gene lost 3 bases, with 22 bases spanning the gap. CDR1 is SGDLS, CDR2 YYNGEE, per germline. CDR3 loop: CASSPDGGQYSDTEAFF. CDR3 bases: TGTGCCAGCAGCCCCGATGGAGGGCAGTATTCGGACACTGAAGCTTTCTTT. The full variable domain, with the rest looked up from reference TRBV9 and TRBJ1-1, is DSGVTQTPKHLITATGQRVTLRCSPRSGDLSVYWYQQSLDQGLQFLIQYYNGEERAKGNILERFSAQQFPDLHSELNLSSLELGDSALYFCASSPDGGQYSDTEAFFGQGTRLTVV.

The J gene is TRBJ2-7, the V gene TRBV20-1; no firm D call. The CDR3 consists of 11 residues. CDR1 and CDR2 from the germline V gene are DFQATT and SNEGSKA (reference sequence). Trimming cost V 1 base and J 3 bases, with 4 bases left between them. The CDR3 region has the DNA TGCAGTGCTAGAGTAGACTACGAGCAGTACTTC. Its translation: CSARVDYEQYF.

The chain combines TRBV28 with TRBJ1-2; no clear D gene. There are 13 residues in the CDR3. From germline, CDR1 is MDHEN and CDR2 SYDVKM. The V end was cut by 7 bases, the J end by 5 bases, with 14 bases between. The DNA for the CDR3 is TGTGCCAGCACCCTTGAACTCCAATATGGCTACACCTTC. Translating gives CASTLELQYGYTF.

The chain recombines TRBV7-2 with TRBJ2-3, with 8 bases that match TRBD2. The CDR3 is made up of 17 amino acids. Unmatched junction bases numbered 9, after V lost 2 bases and J lost 2 bases. The germline V gene encodes CDR1 SGHTA and CDR2 FQGNSA. DNA of the CDR3: TGTGCCAGCAGCTTAACTTTTCGCGGGAGGATCACAGATACGCAGTATTTT. Its translation is CASSLTFRGRITDTQYF.

This clone was detected only a few times. The chain uses TRBV6-2 or TRBV6-3 and TRBJ2-7; no definite D call. With 0 bases removed from V and 13 bases from J, the gap between germline ends came to 16 bases. From germline, CDR1 is MNHEY and CDR2 SVGEGT. This CDR3 is built from 13 residues. CDR3 bases: TGTGCCAGCAGTTACTCCCCAGAATTGCCGACTTACTTC. Encoded protein: CASSYSPELPTYF.

The V and J genes are TRBV11-2 and TRBJ2-7; D is uncertain. Germline V lookup: CDR1 SGHAT, CDR2 FQNNGV. V lost 1 base to trimming and J lost 3 bases, with 7 bases between them. The CDR3 is 13 residues long. CDR3 in amino acids: CASSLGGSYEQYF. The CDR3, as DNA: TGTGCCAGCAGCTTAGGTGGCAGCTACGAGCAGTACTTC.

In this sample, this clone turned up many times. The J gene is TRBJ2-7, the V gene TRBV5-4, with TRBD1 matching 10 bases. The V gene end was trimmed by 0 bases and the J gene end by 6 bases; junction bases not matched to a gene: 6. The CDR3 consists of 15 residues. Germline V gene sequence: CDR1 SGHNT, CDR2 YYREEE (reference sequence). The CDR3 sequence is CASSLGDRGRREQYF. The CDR3 coding sequence is TGTGCCAGCAGCTTGGGGGACAGGGGTAGACGCGAGCAGTACTTC.

The chain has TRBV15 and TRBJ2-1, with TRBD2 identical over 13 bases. The V segment lost 3 bases and the J segment 8 bases; nucleotides outside the gene matches: 10. This CDR3 is 17 amino acids long. The germline gives CDR1 LNHNV, CDR2 YYDKDF (reference sequence). The CDR3 is CATSSHPRTSGSYEQFF. The CDR3 coding sequence is TGTGCCACCAGCAGCCACCCGAGGACTAGCGGGAGTTATGAGCAGTTCTTC.

This clone was recorded once. The chain has TRBV2 and TRBJ1-6, with D unresolved. The ends were cut back, 4 bases at V and 9 bases at J, with 7 bases in the middle. CDR3 length equals 12 residues. Germline CDR1 is SNHLY and CDR2 is FYNNEI. The CDR3 loop is CASSGFSSPLHF. Written as DNA, the CDR3 is TGTGCCAGCAGTGGCTTTAGTTCACCCCTCCACTTT. Full variable domain (rest looked up from reference TRBV2 and TRBJ1-6): EPEVTQTPSHQVTQMGQEVILRCVPISNHLYFYWYRQILGQKVEFLVSFYNNEISEKSEIFDDQFSVERPDGSNFTLKIRSTKLEDSAMYFCASSGFSSPLHFGNGTRLTVT.

This clone was detected a few times. The chain carries TRBV27 and TRBJ2-1, with TRBD1 as a possible D gene (5 bases). V gave up 3 bases and J gave up 2 bases, with 8 bases separating them. The CDR3 spans 14 residues. In germline, CDR1 is MNHEY, CDR2 SMNVEV (reference sequence). The CDR3 nucleotides read TGTGCCAGCAGTTTCCTGGGGCCCTACAATGAGCAGTTCTTC. Its protein is CASSFLGPYNEQFF.

The chain combines TRBV29-1 with TRBJ1-2; TRBD1 aligns across 9 bases. The length of the CDR3 is 14 residues. Germline V gene data show CDR1 as SQVTM and CDR2 as ANQGSEA. V was clipped by 3 bases and J by 7 bases; unmatched bases: 9. The CDR3 DNA is TGCAGCGTTGAGGGACAGGGAAGTTTCGGTGGCTACACCTTC. Protein: CSVEGQGSFGGYTF. Drawing the rest from reference TRBV29-1 and TRBJ1-2, the complete variable domain is SAVISQKPSRDICQRGTSLTIQCQVDSQVTMMFWYRQQPGQSLTLIATANQGSEATYESGFVIDKFPISRPNLTFSTLTVSNMSPEDSSIYLCSVEGQGSFGGYTFGSGTRLTVV.

This chain joins TRBV19 and TRBJ1-5; tentative D call: TRBD1 (6 bases). V lost 3 bases and J lost 1, with 10 bases in between. The CDR3 extends over 15 amino acids. From germline, CDR1 is LNHDA and CDR2 SQIVND (reference sequence). The chain's CDR3 is CASSMDGTSNQPQHF. As DNA, the CDR3 is TGTGCCAGTAGTATGGATGGGACAAGCAATCAGCCCCAGCATTTT.

This clone showed up just a few times. The chain recombines TRBV30 with TRBJ2-1; maybe TRBD2 (6 bases). V dropped 3 bases and J dropped 8 bases, with 17 bases sitting between them. This CDR3 comprises 14 residues. The germline CDR1 and CDR2 sequences are GTSNPN and SVGIG (reference sequence). The CDR3 DNA sequence: TGTGCCTGGAGGTCTAGCGATTGGACCCATGAGCAGTTCTTC. The encoded protein is CAWRSSDWTHEQFF.

This rearrangement joins TRBV19 to TRBJ1-4; D possibly corresponds to TRBD1 (6 bases). This CDR3 is built from 17 residues. CDR1 and CDR2 (germline): LNHDA, SQIVND (reference sequence). V lost 8 bases to trimming and J lost 0 bases, with 19 bases between them. This CDR3 is CASHSRGAVSTNEKLFF. CDR3 bases: TGTGCCAGTCATTCTCGGGGGGCCGTATCAACTAATGAAAAACTGTTTTTT.

The table lists this clone with a few counts. The chain couples TRBV7-9 to TRBJ1-1, with 8 bases lining up with TRBD1. The CDR3 is 14 amino acids. V dropped 5 bases and J dropped 1; count of bases not matched to a gene: 3. Germline CDR1 reads SEHNR; CDR2 reads FQNEAQ (reference sequence). The CDR3 DNA follows: TGTGCCAGCAGCCAGGGACAGGAGAACACTGAAGCTTTCTTT. Amino acids: CASSQGQENTEAFF. The whole variable domain, remainder taken from reference TRBV7-9 and TRBJ1-1, is DTGVSQNPRHKITKRGQNVTFRCDPISEHNRLYWYRQTLGQGPEFLTYFQNEAQLEKSRLLSDRFSAERPKGSFSTLEIQRTEQGDSAMYLCASSQGQENTEAFFGQGTRLTVV.

The genes are TRBV3-1 (or the pseudogene TRBV3-2) and TRBJ2-7, with 11 bases aligning to TRBD2. CDR3 length: 17 residues. Germline CDR1 and CDR2: LGHDT and YNNKEL (reference sequence). The V segment lost 0 bases and the J segment 2 bases; nucleotides outside the gene matches: 6. DNA for the CDR3: TGTGCCAGCAGCCAAGATTGGACTAGCGGGCTAACCTACGAGCAGTACTTC. This sequence encodes CASSQDWTSGLTYEQYF.

The chain joins TRBV9 to TRBJ2-7, with TRBD1 identical over 7 bases. V was pared by 2 bases and J by 5 bases, with 13 bases of the junction left unmatched. The CDR3 length is 16 residues. Per the germline V gene, CDR1 is SGDLS and CDR2 is YYNGEE. CDR3 residues: CASSVGKLQGSHEQYF. The CDR3 bases are TGTGCCAGCAGCGTTGGGAAACTACAGGGGTCCCACGAGCAGTACTTC. Full variable domain (outside the CDR3, taken from reference TRBV9 and TRBJ2-7): DSGVTQTPKHLITATGQRVTLRCSPRSGDLSVYWYQQSLDQGLQFLIQYYNGEERAKGNILERFSAQQFPDLHSELNLSSLELGDSALYFCASSVGKLQGSHEQYFGPGTRLTVT.

The V and J genes are TRBV5-1 and TRBJ2-2; the D is unclear. There are 13 residues in the CDR3. V was shortened by 3 bases and J by 6 bases, with 9 bases between the two germline ends. The germline V gene encodes CDR1 SGHRS and CDR2 YFSETQ. The CDR3 protein is CASSSFSAGELFF. DNA of the CDR3: TGCGCCAGCAGCTCCTTTTCGGCCGGGGAGCTGTTTTTT. The whole variable domain, filled in from reference TRBV5-1 and TRBJ2-2, reads KAGVTQTPRYLIKTRGQQVTLSCSPISGHRSVSWYQQTPGQGLQFLFEYFSETQRNKGNFPGRFSGRQFSNSRSEMNVSTLELGDSALYLCASSSFSAGELFFGEGSRLTVL.

Comment on this clone: One junction end disagrees with the germline gene, perhaps due to a read error. The CDR3 region is CASSLRQGAPYEQYF. The CDR3 region has the DNA TGTGCTAGCAGCTTACGACAGGGGGCTCCCTACGAGCAGTACTTC. The V gene is TRBV7-7, the J gene TRBJ2-7; 10 bases line up with TRBD1. CDR3 length equals 15 residues. In germline, CDR1 is SSHAT, CDR2 FNYEAQ (reference sequence). Based on the CDR3 plus reference TRBV7-7 and TRBJ2-7, the full variable domain is GAGVSQSPRYKVTKRGQDVTLRCDPISSHATLYWYQQALGQGPEFLTYFNYEAQPDKSGLPSDRFSAERPEGSISTLTIQRTEQRDSAMYRCASSLRQGAPYEQYFGPGTRLTVT.